This entry is about one TCR beta chain. Its antigen is not identified. The sample comes from a study of cytomegalovirus exposure and HLA in healthy donors. Study-wide findings and caveats: Likely technical artifact: a cluster of highly shared sequence variants.

It was with 60 Vbeta and 13 Jbeta primers that the PCR ran. Produced via immunoSEQ multiplex PCR; TCRdb's table is partial and in-frame only. The table lists about 200,000 clones, 70% to 90% of them singletons, with roughly 0.34% in the top ten. The clonotype comes from a woman in her twenties or thirties in good health and CMV-seronegative. Sample: PBMCs.

The CDR3 DNA follows: TGTGCCAGCAGCTCTCCTCGAGGGGGCGTCACTGAAGCTTTCTTT. Protein: CASSSPRGGVTEAFF. The chain carries TRBV11-2 and TRBJ1-1; 7 bases match TRBD1. V shed 4 bases and J 4 bases; nucleotides not matched to a gene: 9. The germline V gene has CDR1 SGHAT and CDR2 FQNNGV. The CDR3 has 15 amino acids.